Listed below are T cell receptor beta chains from one sample, sequenced in a study of regulatory T cells in long-lasting Graves disease. In TCRdb, the multiplex PCR reads were re-called with MiXCR into one record per CDR3 protein. The sample lists 450,000 to 650,000 distinct CDR3 sequences; about 16% were seen once. Another study also made use of these data, one on T cells in Graves' hyperthyroidism and ophthalmopathy.

The sequencing used peripheral blood mononuclear cells (PBMCs), collected at new diagnosis, from a patient treated with antithyroid drugs. These receptors all come from a woman aged 35-65 years with Graves disease. Each CDR3 is given with its conserved first and last residue. A D gene is named only where the DNA matches it firmly. Some rows mark clone size as missing; the rest say once, few, many or name a class of expanded clone.

abundance	d_gene	v_gene	j_gene	CDR3nt	CDR3aa
many	TRBD1	TRBV20-1	TRBJ1-2	TGCAGTGCTGGTCAGGGACAGGATTACTATGGCTACACCTTC	CSAGQGQDYYGYTF
NA	NA	TRBV5-1	TRBJ1-1	TGCGCCAGCAGCCCCCAATTGACAGCGGGTACTGAAGCTTTCTTT	CASSPQLTAGTEAFF
many	NA	TRBV6-1	TRBJ1-1	TGTGCCAGCAGTGAGGGGGGCGTGAGAACTGAAGCTTTCTTT	CASSEGGVRTEAFF
few	TRBD1	TRBV11-2	TRBJ2-1	TGTGCCAGCAGTCACGACAGGGGCGGTGAGCAGTTCTTC	CASSHDRGGEQFF
few	TRBD2	TRBV5-6	TRBJ2-1	TGTGCCAGCAGCCGAGCGGGGCCCTCCTACAATGAGCAGTTCTTC	CASSRAGPSYNEQFF
many	TRBD2	TRBV5-1	TRBJ2-3	TGCGCCAGCAGCTGGTCTGAGCGGGGGGCGGGAACAGATACGCAGTATTTT	CASSWSERGAGTDTQYF
many	NA	TRBV16	TRBJ1-5	TGTGCCAGCAGTTCAAATAAGACGTGGCAGCCCCAGCATTTT	CASSSNKTWQPQHF
many	NA	TRBV6-8	TRBJ1-1	TGTGCCAGCAGAATTAATATTAAGTCGAACACTGAAGCTTTCTTT	CASRINIKSNTEAFF
NA	NA	TRBV9	TRBJ2-2	TGTGCCAGCAGCGTAGAGGACACCGGGGAGCTGTTTTTT	CASSVEDTGELFF
NA	TRBD1	TRBV7-2	TRBJ1-5	TGTGCCAGCAGCCCCCAGACAGGGGTAAATCAGCCCCAGCATTTT	CASSPQTGVNQPQHF
many	TRBD2	TRBV2	TRBJ2-2	TGTGCCAGCAGTGAAACTAGCGGGGGGGCGAACACCGGGGAGCTGTTTTTT	CASSETSGGANTGELFF
many	NA	TRBV12-3/TRBV12-4	TRBJ1-1	TGTGCCAGCAGTTTATACAGGCGCACTGAAGCTTTCTTT	CASSLYRRTEAFF
many	TRBD1	TRBV6-1	TRBJ1-2	TGTGCCAGCACCCAAGGACAGGAGGGTGGCTACACCTTC	CASTQGQEGGYTF
NA	NA	TRBV20-1	TRBJ1-1	TGCAGTGCCGAAAGCCGGAACGAAGGCACTGAAGCTTTCTTT	CSAESRNEGTEAFF
few	NA	TRBV13	TRBJ2-7	TGTGCCAGCAGCTTATCAACAGTTTCCTACGAGCAGTACTTC	CASSLSTVSYEQYF
many	NA	TRBV30	TRBJ1-5	TGTGCCTGGAGTGTGGGGGATAATCAGCCCCAGCATTTT	CAWSVGDNQPQHF
many	NA	TRBV11-2	TRBJ2-7	TGTGCCAGCAGCTCGGGGTGGCTGGGGGGCGACGGGGAGCAGTACTTC	CASSSGWLGGDGEQYF
few	TRBD1	TRBV5-5	TRBJ1-1	TGTGCCAGCAGCCCGCGACAGGGGGCTAGTACTGAAGCTTTCTTT	CASSPRQGASTEAFF
NA	TRBD2	TRBV20-1	TRBJ2-5	TGCAGTGCTTTGACTAGCGGGGGTCAAGAGACCCAGTACTTC	CSALTSGGQETQYF
many	TRBD2	TRBV12-3/TRBV12-4	TRBJ2-1	TGTGCCAGCAGAACTAGCGGGGGGTCTAAAGTTGAGCAGTTCTTC	CASRTSGGSKVEQFF
few	NA	TRBV29-1	TRBJ1-1	TGCAGCGTTGATAGGACAGTTGTGGAAGCTTTCTTT	CSVDRTVVEAFF
NA	TRBD2	TRBV24-1	TRBJ2-1	TGTGCCACAGAAGAGGCTAGCGGGGGGGCCTTGAATGAGCAGTTCTTC	CATEEASGGALNEQFF
few	TRBD1	TRBV7-9	TRBJ1-4	TGTGCCAGCAGCGCTGCCCGGGACAGCGCAACTAATGAAAAACTGTTTTTT	CASSAARDSATNEKLFF
few	TRBD1	TRBV5-8	TRBJ1-3	TGTGCCAGCAGCTCAGACAGGGGGAATGCTGGAAACACCATATATTTT	CASSSDRGNAGNTIYF
many	TRBD1	TRBV6-1	TRBJ2-7	TGTGCCAGCAAGAGGGGGGGACAGGGAAACGAGCAGTACTTC	CASKRGGQGNEQYF
NA	NA	TRBV6-1	TRBJ2-2	TGTGAGGTCAAGGGGGGCACCGGGGAGCTGTTTTTT	CEVKGGTGELFF
NA	TRBD1	TRBV4-1	TRBJ1-1	TGCGCCAGCAGCCGGCAGACAGGGGCGGACACTGAAGCTTTCTTT	CASSRQTGADTEAFF
NA	TRBD1	TRBV7-9	TRBJ1-5	TGTGCCAGCAGCGAATCCGGGACAGGGAGTCAGCCCCAGCATTTT	CASSESGTGSQPQHF
few	TRBD2	TRBV5-1	TRBJ2-1	TGCGCCAGCAGTTCTAGCGGGACCTCCTACAATGAGCAGTTCTTC	CASSSSGTSYNEQFF
NA	NA	TRBV7-6	TRBJ1-5	TGTGCCAGCAGCTTATTGGGTTGGGGGGCTAATCAGCCCCAGCATTTT	CASSLLGWGANQPQHF
many	NA	TRBV5-5	TRBJ1-5	TGTGCCAGCAGCTTCCGGGACAACAATCAGCCCCAGCATTTT	CASSFRDNNQPQHF
once	NA	TRBV28	TRBJ1-4	TGTGCCAGCAGTTCAGGGGTTGGTGAAAAACTGTTTTTT	CASSSGVGEKLFF
few	NA	TRBV12-3/TRBV12-4	TRBJ2-7	TGTGCCAGCAGCTCGGGGGGCCACACCTACGAGCAGTACTTC	CASSSGGHTYEQYF
many	NA	TRBV29-1	TRBJ1-1	TGCAGCGTTGAAGTAGGTGAAGCTTTCTTT	CSVEVGEAFF
NA	NA	TRBV12-3/TRBV12-4	TRBJ2-2	NA	CASNLWGSGNTGELLF
NA	NA	TRBV6-1	TRBJ1-6	TGTGCCAGCCGGCGTGACGTAAATTCACCCCTCCACTTT	CASRRDVNSPLHF
few	NA	TRBV5-1	TRBJ2-3	TGCGCCAGCAGCCCAGGGATTTCTAGCACAGATACGCAGTATTTT	CASSPGISSTDTQYF
few	TRBD1	TRBV18	TRBJ2-7	TGTGCCAGCTCCGGGACAGACCTACTCGAGCAGTACTTC	CASSGTDLLEQYF
few	NA	TRBV6-1	TRBJ1-4	TGTGCCAGCAGCGGAGGGGGAACTAATGAAAAACTGTTTTTT	CASSGGGTNEKLFF
many	NA	TRBV5-1	TRBJ2-3	TGCGCCAGCAGCCGCGGGCTCACAGATACGCAGTATTTT	CASSRGLTDTQYF
many	TRBD1	TRBV20-1	TRBJ2-3	TGCAGTGCTAGAGTTACGTGGGGACAGGCCACAGATACGCAGTATTTT	CSARVTWGQATDTQYF
few	NA	TRBV29-1	TRBJ1-2	TGCAGCGTTGGGGTTGGGGAGGGCTACACCTTC	CSVGVGEGYTF
many	NA	TRBV12-3/TRBV12-4	TRBJ1-5	TGTGCCAGCAGTTTAGCAGGCAGCAGACCCCAGCATTTT	CASSLAGSRPQHF
NA	TRBD1	TRBV10-3	TRBJ2-3	TGTGCCATCAGTGTTCAGGGGGGACAGGGGGTTTCAGCGCAGTATTTT	CAISVQGGQGVSAQYF
NA	NA	TRBV3-1	TRBJ1-2	TGTGCCAGCAGCCAACCCGACGGCGTGGCTGGTGGCTACACCTTC	CASSQPDGVAGGYTF
many	NA	TRBV5-5	TRBJ2-3	TGCGCCAGCAGCCCCGTCGGTGGGGGAAGTACAGATACGCAGTATTTT	CASSPVGGGSTDTQYF
many	NA	TRBV24-1	TRBJ1-1	TGTGCCACCAGTGATCGAGGGGGCACTGAAGCTTTCTTT	CATSDRGGTEAFF
few	NA	TRBV7-9	TRBJ1-5	TGTGCCAGCAGCCCCGCACTCCCCAATCAGCCCCAGCATTTT	CASSPALPNQPQHF
NA	TRBD1	TRBV6-1	TRBJ1-2	TGTGCCAGCAGTGAGACAGGGGGCGAGGGCTACACCTTC	CASSETGGEGYTF
many	NA	TRBV18	TRBJ1-1	TGTGCCAGCTCGCCTCGGACAACGGTCACTGAAGCTTTCTTT	CASSPRTTVTEAFF